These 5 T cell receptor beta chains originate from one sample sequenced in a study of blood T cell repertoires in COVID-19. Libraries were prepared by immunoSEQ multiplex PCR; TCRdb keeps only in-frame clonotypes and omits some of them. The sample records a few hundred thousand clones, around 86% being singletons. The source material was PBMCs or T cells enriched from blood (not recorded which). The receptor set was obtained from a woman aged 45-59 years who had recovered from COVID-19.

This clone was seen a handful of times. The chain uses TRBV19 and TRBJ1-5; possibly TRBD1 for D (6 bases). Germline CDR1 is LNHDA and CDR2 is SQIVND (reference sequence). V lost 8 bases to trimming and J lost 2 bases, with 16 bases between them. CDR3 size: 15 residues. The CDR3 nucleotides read TGTGCCAGTCTCCGAGGGGGGGCGGGCAATCAGCCCCAGCATTTT. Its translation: CASLRGGAGNQPQHF.

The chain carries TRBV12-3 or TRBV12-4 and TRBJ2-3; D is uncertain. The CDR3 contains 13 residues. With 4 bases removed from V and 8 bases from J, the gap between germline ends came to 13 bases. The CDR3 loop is CASSSDQRGTQYF. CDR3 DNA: TGTGCCAGCAGTTCGGATCAGCGCGGTACGCAGTATTTT.

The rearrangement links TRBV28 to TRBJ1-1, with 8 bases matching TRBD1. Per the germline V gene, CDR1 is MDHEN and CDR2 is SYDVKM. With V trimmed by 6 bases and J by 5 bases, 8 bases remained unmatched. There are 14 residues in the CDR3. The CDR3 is CASRETGGYTEAFF. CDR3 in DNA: TGTGCCAGCAGAGAAACAGGGGGGTATACTGAAGCTTTCTTT.

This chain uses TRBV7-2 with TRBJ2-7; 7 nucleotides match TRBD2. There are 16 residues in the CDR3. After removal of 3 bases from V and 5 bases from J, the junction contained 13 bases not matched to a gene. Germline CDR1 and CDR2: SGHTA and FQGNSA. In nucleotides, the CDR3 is TGTGCCAGCAGCTTCCGACCGGCGGGAGATCCCGACGAGCAGTACTTC. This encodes CASSFRPAGDPDEQYF. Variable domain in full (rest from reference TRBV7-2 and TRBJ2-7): GAGVSQSPSNKVTEKGKDVELRCDPISGHTALYWYRQSLGQGLEFLIYFQGNSAPDKSGLPSDRFSAERTGGSVSTLTIQRTQQEDSAVYLCASSFRPAGDPDEQYFGPGTRLTVT.

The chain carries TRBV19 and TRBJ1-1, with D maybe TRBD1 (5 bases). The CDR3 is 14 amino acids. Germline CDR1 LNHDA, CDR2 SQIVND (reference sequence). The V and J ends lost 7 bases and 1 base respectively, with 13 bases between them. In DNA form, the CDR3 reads TGTGCCAGTACCCCGGTGGGGGGGAACACTGAAGCTTTCTTT. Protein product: CASTPVGGNTEAFF.